Below, 5 T cell receptor beta chains from the same sample are listed, as sequenced in a study of CD8 T cells in Susac syndrome. An amount of RNA that ranged from 0.5 to 1 ug was reverse transcribed with random hexamers. TCRdb passed the immunoSEQ multiplex PCR reads through MiXCR, listing each CDR3 protein once. The table shows about 24,000 distinct CDR3 sequences, with 80% to 95% occurring only once. The sequenced sample consisted of CD8+ T cells from PBMCs. These TCRs come from a human donor with Susac syndrome.

The V gene is TRBV2, the J gene TRBJ1-5; D not resolved. The CDR3 loop spans 14 amino acids. From germline, CDR1 is SNHLY and CDR2 FYNNEI. V lost 1 base to trimming and J lost 4 bases, with 8 bases between them. The CDR3 loop is CASSEGQLNQPQHF. The CDR3 DNA follows: TGTGCCAGCAGTGAAGGGCAGCTAAATCAGCCCCAGCATTTT.

The count of this clonotype is one. For the CDR3, the DNA is TGTGCCAGCAGTTTTGGCGGGGGGAGCAATGAGCAGTTCTTC. It translates to CASSFGGGSNEQFF. V usage is TRBV28 and J usage is TRBJ2-1, with 8 bases fitting TRBD2. Trimming removed 3 bases from V and 6 bases from J; junction bases left unmatched: 4. Per germline, CDR1 MDHEN and CDR2 SYDVKM. The CDR3 totals 14 residues.

This rearrangement joins TRBV24-1 to TRBJ2-2; D remains ambiguous. The CDR3 spans 13 residues. From germline, CDR1 is KGHDR and CDR2 SFDVKD. The V end lost 4 bases, the J end lost 4 bases, and 6 bases lay between the germline ends. CDR3 nucleotides: TGTGCCACCAGTGAAGGAATCACCGGGGAGCTGTTTTTT. This codes for CATSEGITGELFF.

The genes are TRBV7-8 and TRBJ2-2; 7 positions match TRBD1. The CDR3 covers 16 residues. CDR1 SGHVS and CDR2 FQNEAQ come from the germline V gene. J gave up 2 bases and V 1 base, and 4 bases lay outside the gene matches. CDR3 region: CASSLGDRANTGELFF. The CDR3 DNA reads TGTGCCAGCAGCTTAGGCGACAGGGCAAACACCGGGGAGCTGTTTTTT.

The chain recombines TRBV4-3 with TRBJ1-2; D is undetermined. This CDR3 is 15 amino acids long. V dropped 1 base and J dropped 4 bases, with 13 bases sitting between them. Germline assignment: CDR1 LGHNA and CDR2 YSLEER. CDR3 sequence: CASSQGPGEAYGYTF. As DNA, the CDR3 is TGCGCCAGCAGCCAAGGACCCGGTGAGGCCTATGGCTACACCTTC.